A single sample gave rise to the 3 T cell receptor beta chains below, sequenced in a study of T cells in Graves' hyperthyroidism and ophthalmopathy. It was RNA transcripts that yielded the amplified TCR beta CDR3 regions. The primer set for the first-round RT-PCR of the TCR CDR3 was HTBI. MiXCR was run by TCRdb on the multiplex PCR reads, yielding one entry per CDR3 protein. The sample has over 400,000 distinct CDR3 sequences; roughly 14% are singletons. Sequencing was carried out using blood. The receptors were gathered from a man younger than 30 with Graves' ophthalmopathy.

The V gene is TRBV2, the J gene TRBJ2-7; D is undetermined. Germline V gene sequence: CDR1 SNHLY, CDR2 FYNNEI. This CDR3 region has 13 residues. Trimming left V 5 bases short and J 2 bases short, with 10 bases between. The CDR3 loop is CASSLSNPYEQYF. In DNA, the CDR3 is TGTGCCAGCAGTCTCTCAAATCCCTACGAGCAGTACTTC.

This clonotype was counted a few times. The chain has TRBV20-1 and TRBJ1-2, with TRBD1 matching over 7 bases. Looked up from germline, CDR1 is DFQATT and CDR2 is SNEGSKA (reference sequence). The trim removed 2 bases at V and 5 bases at J, leaving 8 bases unmatched. CDR3 length: 14 residues. CDR3 sequence reads: CSARSPGQLYGYTF. The CDR3 nucleotides read TGCAGTGCTAGAAGCCCGGGACAGCTTTATGGCTACACCTTC.

This clonotype occurred many times. V is TRBV12-3 or TRBV12-4 and J is TRBJ1-1, with unresolved D. The V gene lost 1 base and the J gene lost 0 bases, with 12 bases spanning the gap. The CDR3 has 16 residues. This CDR3 reads CASSLGRVTVNTEAFF. As DNA, the CDR3 is TGTGCCAGCAGTTTAGGGAGGGTCACCGTGAACACTGAAGCTTTCTTT.